This T cell receptor beta chain comes out of a study of blood T cell repertoires in COVID-19. Study-wide context: Samples representing acute and convalescent COVID-19 were sourced from the United States, Italy and Spain. Sources were T cells, B-cell-depleted T cells, or PBMCs; the material itself was cDNA or gDNA.

Original analysis: Reference gene primer amplification gave nucleated cell count estimates. The method was immunoSEQ multiplex PCR; TCRdb's version includes in-frame clones alone and lacks a portion of them. That table is the source of V, J and clone size, and D and trimming were worked out from the DNA. The table includes some 48,000 clones, about 80% detected once. The CDR3 sequence is 15 residues long. Germline-derived CDR1 and CDR2 are MNHEY and SVGAGI. Losses at the gene ends were 6 bases for V and 4 bases for J; bases not matched to a gene: 7. The chain uses TRBV6-5 and TRBJ2-1; 9 nucleotides line up with TRBD1. This receptor was identified in a human donor in a cohort sampled during active COVID-19. Sequenced input: peripheral blood. CDR3 nucleotide sequence: TGTGCCAGCAGCCAGGGACAGGGATTTTACAATGAGCAGTTCTTC. It specifies CASSQGQGFYNEQFF.